This is a list of T cell receptor beta chains from one sample in a study of blood T cell repertoires in COVID-19. Assay: immunoSEQ multiplex PCR; the TCRdb copy retains only in-frame clones and omits some. The profile shows more than 85,000 clones, 87% of them singletons. What was sequenced was peripheral blood. Receptors were obtained from a woman aged 45-60 years with COVID-19, enrolled during active disease. Each CDR3 is given with its conserved first and last residue. The D gene is left open where the match is weak. Size is omitted from some rows. Given values are once, few, many or a class for expanded clones.

>TRBV4-2|TRBJ2-2|NA|TRBD2
TGTGCCAGCAGCCAAGGGGAAGTAGCGGGGGGTTCGAACACCGGGGAGCTGTTTTTT
CASSQGEVAGGSNTGELFF
>TRBV5-5|TRBJ2-2|NA|NA
TGTGCCAGCAGCACCTTCCGGACAGTGGCAGCGAACACCGGGGAGCTGTTTTTT
CASSTFRTVAANTGELFF
>TRBV28|TRBJ2-1|NA|NA
TGTGCCAGCAGTTTAATACAGGACGCCTACAATGAGCAGTTCTTC
CASSLIQDAYNEQFF
>TRBV19|TRBJ1-5|NA|TRBD1
TGTGCCAGTGGACAGGGGGCCGGGCAGCCCCAGCATTTT
CASGQGAGQPQHF
>TRBV5-4|TRBJ1-1|NA|NA
TGTGCCAGCAGCCTACAGGGAATTGACACTGAAGCTTTCTTT
CASSLQGIDTEAFF
>TRBV7-9|TRBJ1-1|NA|TRBD1
TGTGCCAGCAGCTCTCAGGGGGTCAGCACTGAAGCTTTCTTT
CASSSQGVSTEAFF
>TRBV2|TRBJ2-3|once|TRBD2
TGTGCCAGCAGTGACGGGCTAGCGGGGGGAGATACGCAGTATTTT
CASSDGLAGGDTQYF
>TRBV7-2|TRBJ2-2|NA|TRBD2
TGTGCCAGCAGCTTAGCAGGACTAGCGGTTACCGGGGAGCTGTTTTTT
CASSLAGLAVTGELFF
>TRBV20-1|TRBJ2-3|NA|NA
TGCAGTGCTAATGAACTAGCTGCAGATACGCAGTATTTT
CSANELAADTQYF
>TRBV30|TRBJ1-4|NA|TRBD1
TGTGCCGTAGGGGGACAGAGTAATGAAAAACTGTTTTTT
CAVGGQSNEKLFF
>TRBV6-4|TRBJ2-2|NA|TRBD2
TGTGCCAGCAGTGACTCGAGCGGGGGGAGGACCGGGGAGCTGTTTTTT
CASSDSSGGRTGELFF
>TRBV25-1|TRBJ2-7|NA|TRBD1
TGTGCCAGCAGTGATTTCGGACAGGGGAACTACGAGCAGTACTTC
CASSDFGQGNYEQYF
>TRBV9|TRBJ2-5|NA|NA
TGTGCCAGCAGCGCGGACCCTAGCGTTCAAGAGACCCAGTACTTC
CASSADPSVQETQYF
>TRBV11-2|TRBJ2-7|once|NA
TGTGCCAGCAGCTTGGGGGCCACGTCTTTCGAGCAGTACTTC
CASSLGATSFEQYF
>TRBV2|TRBJ2-2|NA|TRBD1
TGTGCCAGCAGTGTATCACAGGGGCTTAACACCGGGGAGCTGTTTTTT
CASSVSQGLNTGELFF
>TRBV6-1|TRBJ1-2|once|NA
TGTGCCAGCAGTGAAACAGCGGGGGCTTATGGCTACACCTTC
CASSETAGAYGYTF
>TRBV11-2|TRBJ2-3|once|TRBD1
TGTGCCAGCAGCTCAGGGGGCTTGACAGATACGCAGTATTTT
CASSSGGLTDTQYF
>TRBV7-9|TRBJ2-5|NA|TRBD1
TGTGCCAGCAGCTTAGATAGGACAGGGTCGGAGACCCAGTACTTC
CASSLDRTGSETQYF
>TRBV5-1|TRBJ2-7|NA|NA
TGCGCCAGCAGCCCGGCCGGGACTTATTACGAGCAGTACTTC
CASSPAGTYYEQYF
>TRBV6-5|TRBJ2-1|NA|TRBD2
TGTGCCAGCAGTTACCCGGCTAGCGGGGGGAATGAGCAGTTCTTC
CASSYPASGGNEQFF
>TRBV6-2/TRBV6-3|TRBJ2-7|NA|TRBD1
TGTGCCAGCAGCCCCCTCGGACAGGGGTCCTACGAGCAGTACTTC
CASSPLGQGSYEQYF
>TRBV2|TRBJ1-4|NA|NA
TGTGCCAGCAGTGAAGATGCGGGGGCAAGTAATGAAAAACTGTTTTTT
CASSEDAGASNEKLFF
>TRBV7-9|TRBJ1-6|NA|TRBD1
TGTGCCAGCAGCTTGGGACAGGGGGATGGACCCCTCCACTTT
CASSLGQGDGPLHF
>TRBV6-5|TRBJ1-2|NA|NA
TGTGCCAGCAGACAAACAGGGAACTATGGCTACACCTTC
CASRQTGNYGYTF
>TRBV7-9|TRBJ2-7|NA|NA
TGTGCCAGCAGTTCCCAATTCCACCGGGACACCTCCTACGAGCAGTACTTC
CASSSQFHRDTSYEQYF
>TRBV18|TRBJ1-2|NA|NA
TGTGCCAGCTCAGAAACAGGGAAGCGCGGCTACACCTTC
CASSETGKRGYTF
>TRBV18|TRBJ1-5|NA|NA
TGTGCCAGCTCACCATGGGGCAGTAATCAGCCCCAGCATTTT
CASSPWGSNQPQHF
>TRBV27|TRBJ1-2|NA|NA
TGTGCCAGCAGTGCATCGCTCCCTAGTATATATGGCTACACCTTC
CASSASLPSIYGYTF
>TRBV9|TRBJ1-4|NA|TRBD1
TGTGCCAGCAGCGTAGGGACAGGGGAGGATGAAAAACTGTTTTTT
CASSVGTGEDEKLFF
>TRBV30|TRBJ1-2|NA|NA
TGTGCCTGGTGGAACCCGGGACTGTCGGCTAACTATGGCTACACCTTC
CAWWNPGLSANYGYTF
>TRBV5-1|TRBJ2-1|NA|NA
TGCGCCAGCAGCTTGTACGCCGCGGAGGAGCAGTTCTTC
CASSLYAAEEQFF
>TRBV25-1|TRBJ1-4|NA|NA
TGTGCCAGCAGTATACAGGGATTTGGGCGGCGTGAAAAACTGTTTTTT
CASSIQGFGRREKLFF
>TRBV5-6|TRBJ1-3|NA|TRBD1
TGTGCCAGCAGCGACACAGGGGCGTCTGGAAACACCATATATTTT
CASSDTGASGNTIYF